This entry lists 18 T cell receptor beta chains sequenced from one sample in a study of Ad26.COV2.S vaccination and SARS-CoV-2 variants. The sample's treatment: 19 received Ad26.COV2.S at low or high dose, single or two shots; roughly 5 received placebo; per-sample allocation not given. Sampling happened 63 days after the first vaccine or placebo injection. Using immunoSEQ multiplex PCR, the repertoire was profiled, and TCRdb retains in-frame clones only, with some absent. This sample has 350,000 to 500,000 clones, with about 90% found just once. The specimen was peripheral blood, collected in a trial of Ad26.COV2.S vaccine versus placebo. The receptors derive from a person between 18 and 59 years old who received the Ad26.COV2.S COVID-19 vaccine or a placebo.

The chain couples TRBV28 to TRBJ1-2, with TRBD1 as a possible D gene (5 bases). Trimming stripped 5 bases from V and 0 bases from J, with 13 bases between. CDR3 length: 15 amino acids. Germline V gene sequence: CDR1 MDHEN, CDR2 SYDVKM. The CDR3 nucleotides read TGTGCCAGCAGTCCACAGGCCCTTACTAACTATGGCTACACCTTC. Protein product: CASSPQALTNYGYTF.

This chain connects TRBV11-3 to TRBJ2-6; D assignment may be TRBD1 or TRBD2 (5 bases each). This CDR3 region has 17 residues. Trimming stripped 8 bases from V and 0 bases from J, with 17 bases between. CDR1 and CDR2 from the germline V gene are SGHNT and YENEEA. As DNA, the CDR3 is TGTGCCAGCCCCCAGGGACGGCCCACCTCTGGGGCCAACGTCCTGACTTTC. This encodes CASPQGRPTSGANVLTF.

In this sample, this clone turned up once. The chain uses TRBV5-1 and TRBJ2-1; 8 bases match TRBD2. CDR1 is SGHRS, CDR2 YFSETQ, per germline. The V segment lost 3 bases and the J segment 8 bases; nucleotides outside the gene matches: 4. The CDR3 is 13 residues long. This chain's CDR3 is CASSSGLGDEQFF. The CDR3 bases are TGCGCCAGCAGCTCGGGACTAGGGGATGAGCAGTTCTTC.

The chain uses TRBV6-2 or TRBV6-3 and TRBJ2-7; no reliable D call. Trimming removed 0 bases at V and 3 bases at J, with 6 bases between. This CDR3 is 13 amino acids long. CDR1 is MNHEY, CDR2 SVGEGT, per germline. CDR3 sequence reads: CASSYSTFYEQYF. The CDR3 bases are TGTGCCAGCAGTTACTCTACCTTCTACGAGCAGTACTTC.

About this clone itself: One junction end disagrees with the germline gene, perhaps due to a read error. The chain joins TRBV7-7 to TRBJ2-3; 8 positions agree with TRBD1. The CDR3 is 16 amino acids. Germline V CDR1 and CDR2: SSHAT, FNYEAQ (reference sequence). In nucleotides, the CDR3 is TGTGCTAGCAGCTTAGGGGACAGGCTAGGCACAGATACGCAGTATTTT. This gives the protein CASSLGDRLGTDTQYF. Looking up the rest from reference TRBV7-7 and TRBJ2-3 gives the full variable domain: GAGVSQSPRYKVTKRGQDVTLRCDPISSHATLYWYQQALGQGPEFLTYFNYEAQPDKSGLPSDRFSAERPEGSISTLTIQRTEQRDSAMYRCASSLGDRLGTDTQYFGPGTRLTVL.

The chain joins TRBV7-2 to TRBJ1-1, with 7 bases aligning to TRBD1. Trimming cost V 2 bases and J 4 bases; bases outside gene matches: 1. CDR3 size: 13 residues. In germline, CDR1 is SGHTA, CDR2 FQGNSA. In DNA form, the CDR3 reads TGTGCCAGCAGCTTAACAGGGGCCACTGAAGCTTTCTTT. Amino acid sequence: CASSLTGATEAFF. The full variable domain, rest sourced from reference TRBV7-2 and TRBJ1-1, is GAGVSQSPSNKVTEKGKDVELRCDPISGHTALYWYRQSLGQGLEFLIYFQGNSAPDKSGLPSDRFSAERTGGSVSTLTIQRTQQEDSAVYLCASSLTGATEAFFGQGTRLTVV.

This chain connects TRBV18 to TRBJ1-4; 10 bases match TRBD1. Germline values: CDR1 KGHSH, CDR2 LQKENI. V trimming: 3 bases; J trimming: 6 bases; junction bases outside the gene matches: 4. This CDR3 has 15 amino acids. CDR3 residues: CASSPRTGGDEKLFF. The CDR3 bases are TGTGCCAGCTCACCCCGGACAGGGGGAGATGAAAAACTGTTTTTT.

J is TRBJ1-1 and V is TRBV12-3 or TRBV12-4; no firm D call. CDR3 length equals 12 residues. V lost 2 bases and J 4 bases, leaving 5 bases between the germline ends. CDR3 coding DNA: TGTGCCAGCAGTTTAACGGTCACTGAAGCTTTCTTT. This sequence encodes CASSLTVTEAFF.

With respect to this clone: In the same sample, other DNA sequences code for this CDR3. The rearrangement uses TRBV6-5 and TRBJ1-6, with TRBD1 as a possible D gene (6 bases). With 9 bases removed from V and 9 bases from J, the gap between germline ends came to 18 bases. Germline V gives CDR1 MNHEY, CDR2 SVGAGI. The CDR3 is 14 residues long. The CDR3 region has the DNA TGTGCCAGTCGGAGGACACAGGGTAGTTCACCCCTCCACTTT. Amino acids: CASRRTQGSSPLHF.

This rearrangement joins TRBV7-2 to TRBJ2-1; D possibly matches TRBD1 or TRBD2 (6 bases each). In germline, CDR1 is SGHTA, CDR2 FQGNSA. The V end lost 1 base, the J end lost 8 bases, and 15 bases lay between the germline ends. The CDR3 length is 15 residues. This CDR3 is CASSLGFGGPDEQFF. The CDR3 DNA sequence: TGTGCCAGCAGCTTAGGTTTCGGGGGCCCCGATGAGCAGTTCTTC.

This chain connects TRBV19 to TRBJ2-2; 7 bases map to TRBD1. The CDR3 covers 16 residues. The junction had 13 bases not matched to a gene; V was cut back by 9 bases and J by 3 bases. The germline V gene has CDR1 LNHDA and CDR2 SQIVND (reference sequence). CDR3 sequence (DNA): TGTGCCAGCCTTCTATCGGGACAGAAAGACACCGGGGAGCTGTTTTTT. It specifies CASLLSGQKDTGELFF.

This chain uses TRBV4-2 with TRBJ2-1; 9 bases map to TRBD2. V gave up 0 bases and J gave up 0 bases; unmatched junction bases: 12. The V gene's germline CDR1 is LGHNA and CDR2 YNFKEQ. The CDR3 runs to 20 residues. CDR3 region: CASSQDQASGVLSSYNEQFF. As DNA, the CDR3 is TGTGCCAGCAGCCAAGATCAGGCTAGCGGGGTGCTGAGCTCCTACAATGAGCAGTTCTTC.

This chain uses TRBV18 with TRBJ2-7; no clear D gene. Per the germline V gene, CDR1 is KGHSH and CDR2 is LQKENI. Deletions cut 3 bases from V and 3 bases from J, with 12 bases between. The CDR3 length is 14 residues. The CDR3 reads CASSPPSPSYEQYF. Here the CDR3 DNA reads TGTGCCAGCTCACCCCCCTCGCCTAGCTACGAGCAGTACTTC.

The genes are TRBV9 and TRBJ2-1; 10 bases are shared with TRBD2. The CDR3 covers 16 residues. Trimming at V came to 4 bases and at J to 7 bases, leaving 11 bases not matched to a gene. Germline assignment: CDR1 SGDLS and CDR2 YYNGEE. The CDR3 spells CASSPSPSGSENEQFF. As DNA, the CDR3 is TGTGCCAGCAGCCCTTCCCCTAGCGGGAGTGAGAATGAGCAGTTCTTC.

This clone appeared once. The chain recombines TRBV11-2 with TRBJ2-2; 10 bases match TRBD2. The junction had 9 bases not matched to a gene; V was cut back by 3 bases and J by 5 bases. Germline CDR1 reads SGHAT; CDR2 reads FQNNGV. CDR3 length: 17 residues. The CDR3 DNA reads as TGTGCCAGCAGCTTGGGGTTAGCGGGAGGACGTACCGGGGAGCTGTTTTTT. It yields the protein CASSLGLAGGRTGELFF.

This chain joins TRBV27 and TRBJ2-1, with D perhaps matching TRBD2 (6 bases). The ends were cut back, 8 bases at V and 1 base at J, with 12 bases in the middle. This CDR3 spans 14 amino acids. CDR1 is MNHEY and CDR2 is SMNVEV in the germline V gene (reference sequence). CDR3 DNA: TGTGCCAGCCGGGACGGGAGATCCTACAATGAGCAGTTCTTC. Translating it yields CASRDGRSYNEQFF.

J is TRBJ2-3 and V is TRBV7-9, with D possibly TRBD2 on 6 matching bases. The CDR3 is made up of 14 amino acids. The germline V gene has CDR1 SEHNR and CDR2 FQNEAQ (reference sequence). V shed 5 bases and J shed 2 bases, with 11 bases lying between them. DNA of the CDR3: TGTGCCAGCAGCCGACTAGTTAACACAGATACGCAGTATTTT. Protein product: CASSRLVNTDTQYF. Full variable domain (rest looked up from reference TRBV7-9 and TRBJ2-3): DTGVSQNPRHKITKRGQNVTFRCDPISEHNRLYWYRQTLGQGPEFLTYFQNEAQLEKSRLLSDRFSAERPKGSFSTLEIQRTEQGDSAMYLCASSRLVNTDTQYFGPGTRLTVL.

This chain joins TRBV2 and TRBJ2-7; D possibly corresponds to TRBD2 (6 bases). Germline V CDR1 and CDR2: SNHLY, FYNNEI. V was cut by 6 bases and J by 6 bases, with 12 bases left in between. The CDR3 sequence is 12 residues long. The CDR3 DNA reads TGTGCCAGCAGGTTCCTGGGGGGCGAGCAGTACTTC. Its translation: CASRFLGGEQYF.